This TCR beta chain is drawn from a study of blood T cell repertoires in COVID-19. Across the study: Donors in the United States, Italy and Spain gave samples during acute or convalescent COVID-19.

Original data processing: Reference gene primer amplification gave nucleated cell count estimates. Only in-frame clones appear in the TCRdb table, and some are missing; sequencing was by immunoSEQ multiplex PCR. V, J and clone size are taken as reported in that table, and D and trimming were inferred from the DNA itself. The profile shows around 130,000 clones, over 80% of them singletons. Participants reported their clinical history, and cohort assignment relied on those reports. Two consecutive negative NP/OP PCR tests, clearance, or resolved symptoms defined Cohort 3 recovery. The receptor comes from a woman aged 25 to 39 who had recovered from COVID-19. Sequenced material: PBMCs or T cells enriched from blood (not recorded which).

The DNA of the CDR3 is TGTGCCAGCAGTGAGACAGGGTTAAATCAGCCCCAGCATTTT. Amino acid sequence: CASSETGLNQPQHF. This chain joins TRBV25-1 and TRBJ1-5, with 7 bases aligning to TRBD1. V shed 3 bases, J shed 4 bases, and the junction held 3 bases outside the gene matches. Germline CDR1 is MGHDK and CDR2 is SYGVNS. There are 14 residues in the CDR3.